This T cell receptor beta chain emerged from a study of T cell responses to AZD1222 COVID-19 vaccine listed by TCRdb under 2021. Study-wide context: TCR sequencing covered approximately 230 trial participants: 200 to 220 given two doses of AZD1222 and some 25 given two doses of MenACWY control vaccine. Trial participants were enrolled by age into 18-55, 56-69 and 70-plus year subgroups, with around 150, 28 and 57 TCR-sequenced participants respectively. Beyond this particular receptor, the publication reports: Vaccine-associated CD4 TCRs spanned the whole spike protein, with dominant responses in regions 160-218 and 743-854. Because no samples from the day 14 peak response were available, repertoires could be characterized only after the peak T cell response. Participants were mostly white British and included more females than males, and it was suggested by the authors that clonal diversity may have been underestimated. After two AZD1222 doses, spike-specific TCR breadth and depth were significantly higher than at day 0 and than in MenACWY recipients. In the small 56-69-year group, the increase in depth fell short of significance, most likely because of low power. Reportedly, almost half of the unique spike-specific TCRs recognized epitopes lying outside the regions that are mutated in the B.1.351 and B.1.1.7 variants. Conclusions about previously exposed vaccinees are limited because only six or seven AZD1222 recipients were SARS-CoV-2 seropositive at baseline.

The CDR3 regions of human TCRbeta chains were subjected to immunosequencing. In the source study's methods: Repertoire TCRs were matched against a reference library of SARS-CoV-2-specific TCRs generated with the MIRA antigen-specificity platform. Breadth was defined as the fraction of unique TCRs that were SARS-CoV-2-associated, and depth was defined as the fraction of total T cells that were SARS-CoV-2-associated. Using the MIRA data, every spike-specific TCR was mapped to the spike region that the TCR reacted to and assigned to either a CD4 or a CD8 class. Log10-transformed breadth and depth values were compared by one-way ANOVA with Sidak's multiple comparisons tests. TCRdb obtained this table from immuneACCESS and retained in-frame rearrangements with V and J assigned. These tables miss some clones; where compared with another copy, unresolved V genes account for less than half of the shortfall, and the remainder is unexplained. D and trimming come from the DNA, and the V and J calls and clone size come from that table. Counted in this sample were approximately 74,000 clones; nearly 90% of them appeared once. Together, the top ten hold around 1.2% of the sample.

Taken with the paper, the label for time point translates to: about 28 days (+/-7) after the second vaccine dose. AZD1222 recipients whose second dose came at about 4 weeks and those whose second dose came at about 12 weeks were combined into one group, since spike-specific TCR depth and breadth did not differ between the two schedules. Samples from vaccinated people were obtained from the UK trials COV001 and COV002, which included a single-blind randomized controlled phase 2/3 trial of AZD1222 (ChAdOx1 nCoV-19) in healthy adults. For TCRbeta chain sequencing, PBMC samples from trial participants were taken at day 0 and at day 28 after the second dose. With respect to this clone: This clone's antigen is unknown. No clone much larger than this one lies a single base away; base qualities are absent.

The sample was peripheral blood, taken 28 days after the second AZD1222 dose. This TCR came from an adult who received the AZD1222 COVID-19 vaccine.

The DNA reads as follows: TGTGCCAGCTCTCCTGCGGGAGGCACGGGCGAGCAGTACTTC. Its translation reads: CASSPAGGTGEQYF. This sequence uses TRBV18 and TRBJ2-7; 8 central nucleotides agree with TRBD2. CDR1 is given as KGHSH and CDR2 as LQKENI, both from the germline V gene. The CDR3 goes from the cysteine to the phenylalanine over 14 residues. The CDR3 DNA has 42 bases and is translated from base 1. V is trimmed back by 6 bases and J by 6 bases, and the junction contains 10 bases that no gene match accounts for.